Sequencing of this T cell receptor (beta chain) was carried out in a study of cytomegalovirus exposure and HLA in healthy donors. Study-wide results and caveats: Data from an earlier analysis indicated that most TCR beta V segments were productive either about 87% or about 30% of the time. According to a later analysis, donors in an Asian-associated ancestry cluster reportedly had fewer N-insertions than the approximately 670-donor mean. Researchers reported that three CMV-associated chains were confirmed in vitro as CMV antigen-specific.

Worth noting for this clone: Its antigen is unidentified.

PCR amplification relied on 60 Vbeta primers (plus 13 Jbeta primers). The repertoire was sequenced with immunoSEQ multiplex PCR; TCRdb's copy has only in-frame clones and lacks some. The table includes under 200,000 clones, approximately 78% detected once. Sequencing was performed on PBMCs. This sequence was found in a woman aged 18-29 years in good health and CMV-seronegative.

For the CDR3, the DNA is TGTGCCAGCAGTGATCTGTCAGGGGGACGATACGAGCAGTACTTC. Translation gives CASSDLSGGRYEQYF. This chain links TRBV6-1 with TRBJ2-5; TRBD1 matches 7 bases. The DNA end is a closer match to TRBJ2-7, so the J assignment may be wrong. This CDR3 spans 15 amino acids. Germline V lookup: CDR1 MNHNS, CDR2 SASEGT.